This T cell receptor (beta chain) was retrieved from a study of identical twins. Between the trimmed V and J ends, which lost 4 bases and 3 bases, there was a span of 10 bases. Germline values: CDR1 SQVTM, CDR2 ANQGSEA. This CDR3 comprises 12 residues. TCRdb reprocessed the 5' RACE reads via MiXCR and lists one record per CDR3 protein. The sample carries about 520,000 distinct CDR3 sequences, under 25% recorded once. The same specimen was also included in a second study, on T cells expressing NK-cell markers.

The TCR comes from a woman aged 18-35 years in good health. This rearrangement joins TRBV29-1 to TRBJ2-7; D might be TRBD1 (6 bases). The material sequenced was CD4+ T cells sorted from blood. The CDR3 sequence is CSVVNRDYEQYF. CDR3 in DNA: TGCAGCGTTGTAAACAGGGACTACGAGCAGTACTTC.